The 23 T cell receptor beta chains presented below share a single source sample, sequenced in a study of glioma-infiltrating T cells after dendritic cell vaccination. The repertoire was sequenced with immunoSEQ multiplex PCR; TCRdb's copy has only in-frame clones and lacks some. In the table there are tens of thousands of clones, approximately 78% of which are singletons. The sample in question was blood, obtained before dendritic cell vaccination. The source of these receptors is a human donor with glioblastoma.

This clone was detected only a few times. V and J are TRBV2 and TRBJ2-4; 11 nucleotides align to TRBD2. There are 14 residues in the CDR3. V lost 3 bases to trimming and J lost 9 bases; unmatched junction nucleotides: 4. The germline V gene has CDR1 SNHLY and CDR2 FYNNEI. The CDR3 region is CASSELAGGSIQYF. Written as DNA, the CDR3 is TGTGCCAGCAGTGAGTTAGCGGGGGGGAGCATTCAGTACTTC.

This chain joins TRBV15 and TRBJ2-2, with 7 bases fitting TRBD2. The germline gives CDR1 LNHNV, CDR2 YYDKDF (reference sequence). The CDR3 is 16 residues long. V gave up 5 bases and J gave up 5 bases; unmatched junction bases: 11. CDR3 nucleotides: TGTGCCACCAGCTTAAAGTGGGGGGGATGGACCGGGGAGCTGTTTTTT. This gives the protein CATSLKWGGWTGELFF.

The chain combines TRBV27 with TRBJ1-5, with 9 bases aligning to TRBD1. The CDR3 totals 16 residues. J was trimmed by 7 bases and V by 5 bases; bases with no gene match: 12. From germline, CDR1 is MNHEY and CDR2 SMNVEV (reference sequence). CDR3 sequence (DNA): TGTGCCAGCAGTCCCGAGGACAGGGGCAGAGGACAGCCCCAGCATTTT. Translated: CASSPEDRGRGQPQHF.

V is TRBV6-5 and J is TRBJ1-2; no firm D call. Germline lookup yields CDR1 MNHEY and CDR2 SVGAGI. V shed 2 bases and J shed 0 bases, with 10 bases lying between them. CDR3 length equals 15 residues. CDR3 residues: CASSYALSSNYGYTF. The CDR3 coding sequence is TGTGCCAGCAGTTACGCCCTTAGCTCTAACTATGGCTACACCTTC.

The V gene is TRBV2, the J gene TRBJ1-4; 10 bases are a match to TRBD1. The CDR3 covers 12 residues. The trim removed 8 bases at V and 8 bases at J, leaving 2 bases unmatched. Germline lookup yields CDR1 SNHLY and CDR2 FYNNEI. DNA for the CDR3: TGTGCCAGCCGGACAGGGGGAGAAAAACTGTTTTTT. Protein: CASRTGGEKLFF.

This chain joins TRBV10-2 and TRBJ2-2, with no clear D. The CDR3 runs 17 residues. Germline lookup yields CDR1 WSHSY and CDR2 SAAADI. Trimming stripped 5 bases from V and 0 bases from J, with 16 bases between. CDR3 sequence (DNA): TGCGCCAGCAGTTTTTCGTTCAGACACTCGAACACCGGGGAGCTGTTTTTT. Its protein product is CASSFSFRHSNTGELFF.

The chain is built from TRBV29-1 and TRBJ2-1; a weak D match, TRBD2 (6 bases). Germline V lookup: CDR1 SQVTM, CDR2 ANQGSEA. CDR3 size: 13 residues. Trimming pared 3 bases from V and 5 bases from J, leaving 11 bases between. CDR3 sequence reads: CSVEASVNNEQFF. In nucleotides, the CDR3 is TGCAGCGTTGAGGCTAGCGTTAACAATGAGCAGTTCTTC.

The J gene is TRBJ2-3, the V gene TRBV7-1; 11 nucleotides line up with TRBD2. TRBV7-1 is an ORF for which the function is uncertain. J gave up 2 bases and V 3 bases, and 28 bases lay outside the gene matches. There are 24 residues in the CDR3. For the CDR3, the DNA is TGTGCCAGCAGCTCCATGGTCCCTCCCCCACTCTCTAGCGGGGGGCTTTTTAACACAGATACGCAGTATTTT. Protein: CASSSMVPPPLSSGGLFNTDTQYF.

The chain couples TRBV5-4 to TRBJ2-2; TRBD1 is a possible D gene (5 bases). The V gene lost 5 bases and the J gene lost 0 bases, with 11 bases spanning the gap. The germline gives CDR1 SGHNT, CDR2 YYREEE (reference sequence). The CDR3 sequence is 15 residues long. In DNA form, the CDR3 reads TGTGCCAGCAGGTTAGGGGCCCCGAACACCGGGGAGCTGTTTTTT. Translated: CASRLGAPNTGELFF. Drawing the rest from reference TRBV5-4 and TRBJ2-2, the complete variable domain is ETGVTQSPTHLIKTRGQQVTLRCSSQSGHNTVSWYQQALGQGPQFIFQYYREEENGRGNFPPRFSGLQFPNYSSELNVNALELDDSALYLCASRLGAPNTGELFFGEGSRLTVL.

This chain connects TRBV6-4 to TRBJ2-3; D unclear. Deletions cut 0 bases from V and 7 bases from J, with 11 bases between. Per the germline V gene, CDR1 is MRHNA and CDR2 is SNTAGT. The CDR3 length is 14 residues. DNA for the CDR3: TGTGCCAGCAGTGACTCGACTCTCTCTTATACGCAGTATTTT. It yields the protein CASSDSTLSYTQYF.

The chain carries TRBV30 and TRBJ1-2; D possibly corresponds to TRBD1 (6 bases). The CDR3 contains 13 residues. V lost 2 bases and J lost 4, with 11 bases in between. Looked up from germline, CDR1 is GTSNPN and CDR2 is SVGIG (reference sequence). The CDR3 reads CAWSTGPGYGYTF. The CDR3 DNA follows: TGTGCCTGGAGTACAGGGCCAGGCTATGGCTACACCTTC.

V and J are TRBV5-1 and TRBJ1-5, with unresolved D. CDR1 is SGHRS, CDR2 YFSETQ, per germline. Deletions cut 2 bases from V and 0 bases from J, with 18 bases between. This CDR3 is 18 amino acids long. The CDR3 loop is CASSFRRPTPNSNQPQHF. The DNA of the CDR3 is TGCGCCAGCAGCTTCAGACGACCGACACCTAATAGCAATCAGCCCCAGCATTTT.

About this clone: The same CDR3 is also encoded by other DNA sequences in this sample. The chain links TRBV5-1 to TRBJ1-1, with D possibly matching TRBD1 (5 bases). The V end was cut by 2 bases, the J end by 0 bases, with 8 bases between. CDR3 length equals 14 residues. The germline CDR1 and CDR2 sequences are SGHRS and YFSETQ. For the CDR3, the DNA is TGCGCCAGCAGCTTTACAGGACTGAACACTGAAGCTTTCTTT. This sequence encodes CASSFTGLNTEAFF.

CDR3 sequence reads: CASSPSVNTEAFF. For the CDR3, the DNA is TGTGCCAGCAGCCCGTCGGTTAACACTGAAGCTTTCTTT. The chain has TRBV11-3 and TRBJ1-1; the D is unclear. Trimming took off 5 bases at V and 2 bases at J, with 9 bases between the two ends. This CDR3 has 13 amino acids. Germline V gives CDR1 SGHNT, CDR2 YENEEA. Complete variable domain (other parts from reference TRBV11-3 and TRBJ1-1): EAGVVQSPRYKIIEKKQPVAFWCNPISGHNTLYWYLQNLGQGPELLIRYENEEAVDDSQLPKDRFSAERLKGVDSTLKIQPAELGDSAVYLCASSPSVNTEAFFGQGTRLTVV.

The rearrangement joins TRBV7-2 to TRBJ2-7; D perhaps matches TRBD2 (6 bases). Trimming cost V 1 base and J 2 bases, with 15 bases left between them. The CDR3 spans 16 residues. Germline lookup yields CDR1 SGHTA and CDR2 FQGNSA. The CDR3 sequence: CASSLVGPGLPYEQYF. The CDR3 bases are TGTGCCAGCAGCTTAGTAGGACCGGGACTCCCCTACGAGCAGTACTTC.

This chain joins TRBV28 and TRBJ2-1, with 9 bases fitting TRBD2. With V trimmed by 7 bases and J by 6 bases, 4 bases remained unmatched. In germline, CDR1 is MDHEN, CDR2 SYDVKM. This CDR3 comprises 13 residues. This CDR3 reads CASTGTSTNEQFF. CDR3 nucleotides: TGTGCCAGCACCGGGACTAGCACCAATGAGCAGTTCTTC.

The chain recombines TRBV28 with TRBJ2-5; possible D gene TRBD1, 6 bases. Trimming removed 5 bases from V and 5 bases from J, with 15 bases in between. The CDR3 is 14 amino acids. Germline values: CDR1 MDHEN, CDR2 SYDVKM. CDR3 region: CASSLSPGAETQYF. CDR3 nucleotide sequence: TGTGCCAGCAGTCTGTCACCAGGGGCGGAGACCCAGTACTTC.

This clone was seen once. The rearrangement joins TRBV6-6 to TRBJ2-7, with 7 bases matching TRBD1. Trimming at V came to 8 bases and at J to 5 bases, leaving 12 bases not matched to a gene. The CDR3 contains 14 residues. The germline V gene encodes CDR1 MNHNY and CDR2 SVGAGI (reference sequence). CDR3 loop: CASWALQGSHEQYF. CDR3 sequence (DNA): TGTGCCAGCTGGGCATTACAGGGGTCCCACGAGCAGTACTTC.

This rearrangement joins TRBV5-1 to TRBJ1-1; perhaps TRBD1 as D (5 bases). CDR3 length: 13 residues. CDR1 is SGHRS, CDR2 YFSETQ, per germline. The V and J ends lost 0 bases and 8 bases respectively, with 11 bases between them. CDR3 sequence reads: CASSLGGVGEAFF. CDR3 DNA sequence: TGCGCCAGCAGCTTGGGGGGCGTGGGGGAAGCTTTCTTT.

The genes are TRBV27 and TRBJ2-5; possibly TRBD1 for D (6 bases). Germline loops: CDR1 MNHEY, CDR2 SMNVEV (reference sequence). The CDR3 has 15 residues. The germline V and J ends were trimmed by 4 bases and 5 bases, with 17 bases remaining between them. CDR3 loop: CASSYLQGSVETQYF. In DNA, the CDR3 is TGTGCCAGCAGTTACTTACAGGGATCAGTGGAGACCCAGTACTTC.

The V call is TRBV5-1, the J call TRBJ1-4; 9 positions match TRBD1. V dropped 3 bases and J dropped 4; count of bases not matched to a gene: 4. From germline, CDR1 is SGHRS and CDR2 YFSETQ. The length of the CDR3 is 15 residues. CDR3 residues: CASSSGQGNNEKLFF. As DNA, the CDR3 is TGCGCCAGCAGCTCAGGACAGGGGAATAATGAAAAACTGTTTTTT.

The V and J genes are TRBV19 and TRBJ2-7; TRBD1 agrees at 7 bases. The CDR3 runs to 14 residues. From germline, CDR1 is LNHDA and CDR2 SQIVND (reference sequence). The junction had 9 bases not matched to a gene; V was cut back by 8 bases and J by 2 bases. The CDR3 DNA is TGTGCCAGTGGGTTCGGGACAGACCCCTACGAGCAGTACTTC. Protein: CASGFGTDPYEQYF.

Details on this clone: At one end, the junction sequence differs from germline, possibly due to a read error. J is TRBJ2-6 and V is TRBV19; D is possibly TRBD1 (6 bases). CDR1 is LNHDA and CDR2 is SQIVND in the germline V gene (reference sequence). This CDR3 region has 18 residues. The CDR3 nucleotides are TGTGCCAGTAGTCTAGACGGACAGATCCTCTCTGGGGCCAACGTCCTGACTTTC. Residues: CASSLDGQILSGANVLTF. The entire variable domain, with the rest obtained from reference TRBV19 and TRBJ2-6, is as follows: DGGITQSPKYLFRKEGQNVTLSCEQNLNHDAMYWYRQDPGQGLRLIYYSQIVNDFQKGDIAEGYSVSREKKESFPLTVTSAQKNPTAFYLCASSLDGQILSGANVLTFGAGSRLTVL.